Described below is a single T cell receptor (beta chain) sequence and its context. The entry originates in a study of OX40 agonist ivuxolimab in advanced cancers. People who had autoimmune disease history or systemic immunosuppression were excluded. The CDR3 has 11 residues. Germline values: CDR1 MNHNS, CDR2 SASEGT. The ends were cut back, 10 bases at V and 8 bases at J, with 11 bases in the middle. Libraries were prepared by immunoSEQ multiplex PCR; TCRdb keeps only in-frame clonotypes and omits some of them. This sample has more than 65,000 clones, with about 87% found just once. The TCR was taken from an adult with an advanced solid tumor such as melanoma, head and neck, liver or kidney cancer. Sequenced here: CD4+ or CD8+ T cells sorted from blood, sampled in a trial of the OX40 agonist ivuxolimab. The chain employs TRBV6-1 and TRBJ1-4, with D tentatively TRBD1 (5 bases). The CDR3 here is CATLGGEKLFF. CDR3 DNA sequence: TGTGCCACCTTGGGGGGGGAAAAACTGTTTTTT.